This is a list of T cell receptor beta chains from one sample in a study of cytomegalovirus exposure and HLA in healthy donors. Method: immunoSEQ multiplex PCR; TCRdb's copy keeps in-frame clones and lacks some. The profile covers about 130,000 clones, with 80% appearing a single time and roughly 4% taken by the ten largest. The sample taken for sequencing was PBMCs. These receptors were collected from a middle-aged woman in good health and CMV-seronegative. The conserved cysteine and the conserved F or W are not part of the CDR3 here. Each record gives: V gene, CDR3 protein.

>TRBV7-9
ASSLGGVTLKKLF
>TRBV4-1
ASAIGGEGNSPLH
>TRBV2
ASSETGVEDDEQY
>TRBV5-1
ASSVGTSGGNEQF
>TRBV7-8
ASSLGLGSYEQY
>TRBV2
ASSGGEQY
>TRBV4-1
ASSQERGSRTEAF
>TRBV5-4
ASSLGGPSYNEQF
>TRBV5-4
ASSSPSSGAGEQY
>TRBV28
ASRSSGLAHNEQF
>TRBV19
ASSPPRTGLGGSPLH
>TRBV5-1
ASRADYEQY
>TRBV7-2
ASSSGDGSYEQY
>TRBV4-1
ASSQLWGAAGMGPQH
>TRBV29-1
SVDRGRDIDGYT
>TRBV5-4
ASSRWTGLATNEKLF
>TRBV6-5
ASSYSSLNTEAF
>TRBV5-1
ASSPTGTGFEQY
>TRBV15
ATSRGAQETGYT
>TRBV6-5
ASSYSTGQGQNEQF
>TRBV19
ASSIRGQNEKLF
>TRBV7-9
ASSLPELDEKLF
>TRBV28
ASSFSGNTGELF
>TRBV9
ASSVGSYGYT
>TRBV28
ASSLSTGWTDTQY
>TRBV9
ASRPGGTGQSPLH
>TRBV5-6
ASSYGTRNQPQH
>TRBV15
ATSRDRLAGVADTQY
>TRBV6-5
ASRQGANEQF
>TRBV5-1
ASSFEISGVGYT
>TRBV7-9
ASSLQTGMGTEAF
>TRBV7-9
ASSLAGGGDTQY
>TRBV5-4
ASSQAGRNEKLF
>TRBV4-1
ASSQVGEGVGPLH